These 2 T cell receptor beta chains came from one sample sequenced in a study of glioma-infiltrating T cells after dendritic cell vaccination. Sequenced by immunoSEQ multiplex PCR; TCRdb stores in-frame clones only, minus some. Among about 87,000 clones listed, roughly four fifths were seen once. This sample's time point: after dendritic cell vaccination, including at tumor progression/relapse. The material was blood, obtained after dendritic cell vaccination. These receptors were obtained from a human donor with glioblastoma.

The genes are TRBV5-1 and TRBJ1-4; D is ambiguous. CDR3 size: 15 residues. The V and J ends lost 1 base and 7 bases respectively, with 14 bases between them. Per germline, CDR1 SGHRS and CDR2 YFSETQ. The DNA of the CDR3 is TGCGCCAGCAGCTTGTCGAGAAGCGGAAGTGAAAAACTGTTTTTT. Its protein product is CASSLSRSGSEKLFF. Based on the CDR3 plus reference TRBV5-1 and TRBJ1-4, the full variable domain is KAGVTQTPRYLIKTRGQQVTLSCSPISGHRSVSWYQQTPGQGLQFLFEYFSETQRNKGNFPGRFSGRQFSNSRSEMNVSTLELGDSALYLCASSLSRSGSEKLFFGSGTQLSVL.

This chain's CDR3 is CSVEPPVYVRGSYGYTF. The CDR3 bases are TGCAGCGTTGAACCCCCCGTTTATGTGAGAGGGAGCTATGGCTACACCTTC. The chain has TRBV29-1 and TRBJ1-2; D ambiguous. Germline V gene data show CDR1 as SQVTM and CDR2 as ANQGSEA. Between the trimmed V and J ends, which lost 2 bases and 4 bases, there was a span of 23 bases. The CDR3 length is 17 residues.